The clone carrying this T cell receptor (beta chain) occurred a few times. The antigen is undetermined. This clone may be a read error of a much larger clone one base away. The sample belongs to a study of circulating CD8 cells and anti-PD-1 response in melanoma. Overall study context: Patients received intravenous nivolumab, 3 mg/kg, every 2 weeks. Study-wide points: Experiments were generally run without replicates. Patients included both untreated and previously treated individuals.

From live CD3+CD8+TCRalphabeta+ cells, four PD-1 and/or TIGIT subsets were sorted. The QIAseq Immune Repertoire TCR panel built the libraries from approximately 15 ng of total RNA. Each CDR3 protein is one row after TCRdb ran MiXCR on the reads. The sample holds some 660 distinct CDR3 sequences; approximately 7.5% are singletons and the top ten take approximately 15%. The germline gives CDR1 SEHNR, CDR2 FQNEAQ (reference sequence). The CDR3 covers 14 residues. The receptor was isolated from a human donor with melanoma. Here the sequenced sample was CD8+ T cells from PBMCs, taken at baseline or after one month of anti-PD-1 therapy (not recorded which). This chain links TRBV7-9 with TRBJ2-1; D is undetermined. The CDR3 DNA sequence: TGTGCCAGCAGCCCCCCTCGCTCCTGCAATGAGCAGTTCTTC. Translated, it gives CASSPPRSCNEQFF.